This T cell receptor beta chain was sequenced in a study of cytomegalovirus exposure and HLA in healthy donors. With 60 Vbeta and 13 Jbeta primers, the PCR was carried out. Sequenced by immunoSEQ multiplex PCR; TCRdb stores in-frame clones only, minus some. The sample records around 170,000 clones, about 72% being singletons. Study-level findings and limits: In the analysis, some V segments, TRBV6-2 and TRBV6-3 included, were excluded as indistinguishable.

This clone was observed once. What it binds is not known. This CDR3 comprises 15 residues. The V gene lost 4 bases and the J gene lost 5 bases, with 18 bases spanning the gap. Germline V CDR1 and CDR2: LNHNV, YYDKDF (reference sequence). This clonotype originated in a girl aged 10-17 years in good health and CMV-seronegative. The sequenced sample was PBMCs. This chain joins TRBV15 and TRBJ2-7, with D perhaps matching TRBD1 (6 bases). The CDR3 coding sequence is TGTGCCACCAGCAAACATACAGGGTCTGGTGACGAGCAGTACTTC. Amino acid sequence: CATSKHTGSGDEQYF.